Below, 31 T cell receptor beta chains from the same sample are listed, as sequenced in a study of regulatory T cells in long-lasting Graves disease. According to the study, TCR beta libraries were built with iRepertoire HTBI primers and CDR3-region Arm-PCR. MiXCR, run by TCRdb on the multiplex PCR reads, gives a single entry per CDR3 protein. The sample shows about 430,000 distinct CDR3 sequences, about 15% of them seen only once. Indicated time point: newly diagnosed GD, antithyroid drugs for less than 3 months. There was RNA extracted from PBMCs, and the TCR library was made from it. This same sample was also part of a study on T cells in Graves' hyperthyroidism and ophthalmopathy.

The starting material was peripheral blood mononuclear cells (PBMCs), obtained at new diagnosis, from a patient treated with antithyroid drugs. All receptors come from a woman aged 40 to 50 with Graves disease.

This clonotype was recorded at least ten times. The genes are TRBV2 and TRBJ2-7; D gene uncertain. V lost 4 bases to trimming and J lost 3 bases, with 4 bases between them. The CDR3 has 11 residues. CDR1 is SNHLY and CDR2 is FYNNEI in the germline V gene. The CDR3 DNA reads as TGTGCCAGCAGTGCGGTCTACGAGCAGTACTTC. Encoded protein: CASSAVYEQYF.

This clonotype was seen repeatedly, ten times or more. This rearrangement joins TRBV28 to TRBJ2-2; a weak D match, TRBD2 (6 bases). Germline CDR1 MDHEN, CDR2 SYDVKM. V lost 5 bases and J lost 8, with 15 bases in between. This CDR3 spans 14 amino acids. The CDR3 DNA is TGTGCCAGCAGTCCACCGGGGAGCGGGGGGGAGCTGTTTTTT. Translated: CASSPPGSGGELFF.

Note on this clonotype: A far larger clone is only one base removed, so a read error is likely. The V and J genes are TRBV7-9 and TRBJ2-3; D gene ambiguous. The CDR3 covers 11 residues. Germline loops: CDR1 SEHNR, CDR2 FQNEAQ (reference sequence). V was clipped by 4 bases and J by 4 bases, with 3 bases between them. The CDR3, as DNA: TGTGCCAGCAGCTACCCAGATACGCAGTATTTT. It codes for CASSYPDTQYF. The full variable domain, completed using reference TRBV7-9 and TRBJ2-3, is DTGVSQNPRHKITKRGQNVTFRCDPISEHNRLYWYRQTLGQGPEFLTYFQNEAQLEKSRLLSDRFSAERPKGSFSTLEIQRTEQGDSAMYLCASSYPDTQYFGPGTRLTVL.

There are a few counts of this clonotype. In DNA form, the CDR3 reads TGTGCCAGCAGTTTAATCTCTGGAAACACCATATATTTT. It yields the protein CASSLISGNTIYF. The chain uses TRBV28 and TRBJ1-3; D remains ambiguous. V lost 2 bases, J lost 0 bases, and 2 bases lay in between. Germline assignment: CDR1 MDHEN and CDR2 SYDVKM. The CDR3 totals 13 residues. Full variable domain (remainder filled in from reference TRBV28 and TRBJ1-3): DVKVTQSSRYLVKRTGEKVFLECVQDMDHENMFWYRQDPGLGLRLIYFSYDVKMKEKGDIPEGYSVSREKKERFSLILESASTNQTSMYLCASSLISGNTIYFGEGSWLTVV.

This clonotype was recorded at least ten times. The chain recombines TRBV2 with TRBJ2-1; D is undetermined. Trimming took 4 bases from V and 2 from J, leaving 9 bases between them. Germline V gene sequence: CDR1 SNHLY, CDR2 FYNNEI. CDR3 length: 14 residues. The CDR3 nucleotides read TGTGCCAGCAGTGTTTCTACAACCTACAATGAGCAGTTCTTC. As protein: CASSVSTTYNEQFF.

This clonotype was detected a few times. This chain links TRBV13 with TRBJ2-2; the D call may be TRBD1 or TRBD2 (5 bases each). Trimming removed 4 bases at V and 7 bases at J, with 13 bases between. Germline CDR1 reads PRHDT; CDR2 reads FYEKMQ (reference sequence). The CDR3 has 14 residues. The CDR3 spells CASSSMGVFGELFF. In nucleotides, the CDR3 is TGTGCCAGCAGCTCCATGGGGGTCTTCGGGGAGCTGTTTTTT.

This clonotype was found many times. The J gene is TRBJ1-1, the V gene TRBV2; D might be TRBD1 (6 bases). CDR1 is SNHLY and CDR2 is FYNNEI in the germline V gene. V was shortened by 5 bases and J by 3 bases, with 22 bases between the two germline ends. The CDR3 extends over 17 amino acids. CDR3 residues: CASSPWGGQGGHTEAFF. In DNA form, the CDR3 reads TGTGCCAGCAGTCCCTGGGGGGGACAAGGGGGACACACTGAAGCTTTCTTT. Looking up the rest from reference TRBV2 and TRBJ1-1 gives the full variable domain: EPEVTQTPSHQVTQMGQEVILRCVPISNHLYFYWYRQILGQKVEFLVSFYNNEISEKSEIFDDQFSVERPDGSNFTLKIRSTKLEDSAMYFCASSPWGGQGGHTEAFFGQGTRLTVV.

This clonotype was observed many times. The J gene is TRBJ2-7, the V gene TRBV10-2; 11 bases align to TRBD2. The CDR3 consists of 15 residues. Germline trimming cut 2 bases from V and 7 bases from J; bases unmatched to any gene: 7. Germline V gene sequence: CDR1 WSHSY, CDR2 SAAADI. CDR3 residues: CASSEPGLAVYEQYF. The CDR3 DNA follows: TGCGCCAGCAGTGAGCCGGGACTAGCGGTTTATGAGCAGTACTTC.

In this sample, this clonotype turned up many times. The gene calls are TRBV6-1 and TRBJ1-4; D is uncertain. Looked up from germline, CDR1 is MNHNS and CDR2 is SASEGT. This CDR3 has 16 amino acids. The germline V and J ends were trimmed by 6 bases and 6 bases, with 20 bases remaining between them. The CDR3, as DNA: TGTGCCAGCAGCTTTCTTGGAGATCCGGTCGATGAAAAACTGTTTTTT. Translating gives CASSFLGDPVDEKLFF.

As to this clonotype: With only one base between it and a far larger clone, this is likely a read error. The chain uses TRBV11-2 and TRBJ2-7; TRBD2 matches 8 bases. The J call is uncertain, as TRBJ2-3 better fits the DNA end. The germline V gene has CDR1 SGHAT and CDR2 FQNNGV. This CDR3 is 15 amino acids long. Here the CDR3 DNA reads TGTGCCAGCAGCTTACGGGGGGGAAACGCAGATACGCAGTATTTT. It translates to CASSLRGGNADTQYF.

This clonotype was detected many times. The rearrangement uses TRBV28 and TRBJ2-5; D is tentatively TRBD1 or TRBD2 (5 bases each). Trimming shortened V by 6 bases and J by 3 bases, and 11 bases separated the two germline ends. This CDR3 has 13 amino acids. Germline CDR1 and CDR2: MDHEN and SYDVKM. The CDR3 reads CASSRGPKETQYF. DNA of the CDR3: TGTGCCAGCAGCCGGGGACCAAAAGAGACCCAGTACTTC.

There are a few counts of this clonotype. This likely came from a read error, as a far larger clone is one base away. The chain has TRBV20-1 and TRBJ2-1; TRBD2 might be the D (5 bases). CDR1 is DFQATT, CDR2 SNEGSKA, per germline (reference sequence). The CDR3 contains 11 residues. V was shortened by 6 bases and J by 13 bases, with 16 bases between the two germline ends. This chain's CDR3 is CSARVGETQFF. DNA for the CDR3: TGCAGTGCGCGAGTTGGGGAGACCCAGTTCTTC.

The table lists this clonotype with many counts. The chain joins TRBV6-1 to TRBJ2-2; D perhaps matches TRBD2 (6 bases). Germline V gene data show CDR1 as MNHNS and CDR2 as SASEGT. The CDR3 has 16 residues. Trimming took 7 bases from V and 0 from J, leaving 15 bases between them. As DNA, the CDR3 is TGTGCCAGCACCCCGGGGAGGACAACGAACACCGGGGAGCTGTTTTTT. It specifies CASTPGRTTNTGELFF.

In its sample, this clonotype was seen many times. The chain combines TRBV2 with TRBJ1-3, with D maybe TRBD1 (5 bases). V lost 0 bases, J lost 3 bases, and 6 bases lay in between. This CDR3 is built from 14 residues. Germline CDR1 SNHLY, CDR2 FYNNEI. CDR3 DNA sequence: TGTGCCAGCAGTGAAGCGAGGGGTGGAAACACCATATATTTT. Its translation is CASSEARGGNTIYF.

The chain has TRBV4-2 and TRBJ2-1; no firm D call. V dropped 1 base and J dropped 0 bases, with 13 bases sitting between them. Germline V lookup: CDR1 LGHNA, CDR2 YNFKEQ. This CDR3 comprises 17 residues. This CDR3 is CASSQAGQAFSYNEQFF. Here the CDR3 DNA reads TGTGCCAGCAGCCAAGCTGGGCAGGCATTCTCCTACAATGAGCAGTTCTTC.

This clonotype was observed at least ten times. The chain carries TRBV28 and TRBJ2-5, with a tentative D call TRBD1 (5 bases). Per the germline V gene, CDR1 is MDHEN and CDR2 is SYDVKM. V dropped 6 bases and J dropped 5 bases, with 19 bases sitting between them. This CDR3 region has 15 residues. CDR3 loop: CASRHPRVDWETQYF. The DNA for the CDR3 is TGTGCCAGCAGGCACCCCAGGGTAGATTGGGAGACCCAGTACTTC. Full variable domain (rest looked up from reference TRBV28 and TRBJ2-5): DVKVTQSSRYLVKRTGEKVFLECVQDMDHENMFWYRQDPGLGLRLIYFSYDVKMKEKGDIPEGYSVSREKKERFSLILESASTNQTSMYLCASRHPRVDWETQYFGPGTRLLVL.

The table lists this clonotype with many counts. The chain couples TRBV18 to TRBJ2-1; 8 bases map to TRBD2. The CDR3 is 15 amino acids. Losses at the gene ends were 0 bases for V and 9 bases for J; bases not matched to a gene: 7. Germline values: CDR1 KGHSH, CDR2 LQKENI. The CDR3 nucleotides read TGTGCCAGCTCACCACCCGGGACTAGTGATTTTGAGCAGTTCTTC. It specifies CASSPPGTSDFEQFF.

This clonotype was seen at least ten times. V is TRBV12-5 and J is TRBJ2-7, with D uncertain. V was clipped by 6 bases and J by 3 bases, with 6 bases between them. Germline CDR1 reads LGHNT; CDR2 reads FRNRAP. The CDR3 loop spans 11 amino acids. CDR3 DNA: TGTGCTAGTGGACTAAACTACGAGCAGTACTTC. The encoded protein is CASGLNYEQYF.

In this sample, this clonotype turned up many times. The rearrangement joins TRBV3-1 to TRBJ1-1, with D possibly matching TRBD1 (5 bases). The CDR3 runs to 11 residues. Germline CDR1 LGHDT, CDR2 YNNKEL (reference sequence). V lost 6 bases, J lost 6 bases, and 8 bases lay in between. The chain's CDR3 is CASRGEAEAFF. For the CDR3, the DNA is TGTGCCAGCAGGGGGGAGGCTGAAGCTTTCTTT.

V gene TRBV7-9 combines with J gene TRBJ1-4; D possibly corresponds to TRBD1 (6 bases). V gave up 7 bases and J gave up 2 bases, with 14 bases separating them. The germline CDR1 and CDR2 sequences are SEHNR and FQNEAQ (reference sequence). This CDR3 spans 15 amino acids. The CDR3 DNA is TGTGCCAGCAACCCGAGCGGACAGACTAATGAAAAACTGTTTTTT. It specifies CASNPSGQTNEKLFF.

The V gene is TRBV20-1, the J gene TRBJ2-7; tentatively, D is TRBD1 or TRBD2 (5 bases each). The CDR3 length is 15 residues. Germline V gene lookup returns CDR1 DFQATT and CDR2 SNEGSKA (reference sequence). V dropped 0 bases and J dropped 0 bases, with 12 bases sitting between them. The CDR3 is CSARDGDQGSYEQYF. CDR3 in DNA: TGCAGTGCTAGAGATGGGGACCAGGGCTCCTACGAGCAGTACTTC.

The sample holds many counts of this clonotype. J is TRBJ2-1 and V is TRBV6-9; 7 nucleotides align to TRBD2. The CDR3 loop spans 18 amino acids. V shed 3 bases, J shed 2 bases, and the junction held 13 bases outside the gene matches. CDR1 and CDR2 (germline): MNHGY, SVAAGI. The CDR3: CASSYNPPTSHTYNEQFF. The CDR3 nucleotides read TGTGCCAGCAGTTACAACCCACCGACTAGCCATACCTACAATGAGCAGTTCTTC.

There are many counts of this clonotype. The V gene is TRBV3-1, the J gene TRBJ2-7; possible D gene TRBD2, 5 bases. CDR1 is LGHDT, CDR2 YNNKEL, per germline (reference sequence). The CDR3 spans 12 residues. V dropped 3 bases and J dropped 4 bases, with 7 bases sitting between them. The CDR3 spells CASSHGGYEQYF. The CDR3 DNA follows: TGTGCCAGCAGCCACGGCGGGTACGAGCAGTACTTC.

This clonotype was counted ten times or more. This rearrangement joins TRBV6-1 to TRBJ2-7, with TRBD2 identical over 8 bases. Germline V gives CDR1 MNHNS, CDR2 SASEGT. This CDR3 spans 13 amino acids. Trimming removed 8 bases from V and 3 bases from J; junction bases left unmatched: 6. CDR3 nucleotide sequence: TGTGCCAGCCTGAGCGGGAGAGGCTACGAGCAGTACTTC. It yields the protein CASLSGRGYEQYF.

This clonotype was counted many times. The V and J genes are TRBV14 and TRBJ2-1; 11 nucleotides line up with TRBD2. Trimming took 6 bases from V and 3 from J; bases not matched to a gene: 4. Germline CDR1 is SGHDN and CDR2 is FVKESK. This CDR3 is 15 amino acids long. In nucleotides, the CDR3 is TGTGCCAGCAGGTCAACTAGCGGGAGCTACAATGAGCAGTTCTTC. It translates to CASRSTSGSYNEQFF.

The chain combines TRBV6-1 with TRBJ1-4; 8 bases match TRBD1. The CDR3 consists of 15 residues. The junction had 8 bases not matched to a gene; V was cut back by 3 bases and J by 8 bases. Per germline, CDR1 MNHNS and CDR2 SASEGT. In DNA, the CDR3 is TGTGCCAGCAGTGACAGGGGGCGATTGCGGGAAAAACTGTTTTTT. It translates to CASSDRGRLREKLFF.

This clonotype was seen many times. The chain has TRBV11-2 and TRBJ2-5; 11 positions agree with TRBD2. This CDR3 is 17 amino acids long. V lost 5 bases, J lost 5 bases, and 13 bases stayed unmatched. Germline values: CDR1 SGHAT, CDR2 FQNNGV. CDR3 coding DNA: TGTGCCAGCAGCGTTAGAGGGGCCGGGACTAGCGGCGAGACCCAGTACTTC. Protein: CASSVRGAGTSGETQYF.

The chain links TRBV20-1 to TRBJ2-4; D is tentatively TRBD1 or TRBD2 (5 bases each). Per germline, CDR1 DFQATT and CDR2 SNEGSKA (reference sequence). Trimming took off 0 bases at V and 9 bases at J, with 21 bases between the two ends. The CDR3 is made up of 16 amino acids. CDR3 sequence: CSARDVVFRDRAIQYF. As DNA, the CDR3 is TGCAGTGCTAGAGACGTGGTTTTTAGGGACCGAGCCATTCAGTACTTC.

This clonotype was seen a few times. The chain is built from TRBV18 and TRBJ2-3; no clear D. The CDR3 sequence is 17 residues long. The germline gives CDR1 KGHSH, CDR2 LQKENI. Between the trimmed V and J ends, which lost 3 bases and 1 base, there was a span of 17 bases. CDR3 region: CASSPQITQTRTDTQYF. CDR3 coding DNA: TGTGCCAGCTCACCCCAGATTACCCAAACGCGCACAGATACGCAGTATTTT.

This clonotype appeared many times. The chain employs TRBV18 and TRBJ2-1; D unclear. The V gene's germline CDR1 is KGHSH and CDR2 LQKENI. The CDR3 spans 17 residues. Trimming pared 4 bases from V and 6 bases from J, leaving 22 bases between. CDR3 bases: TGTGCCAGCTCACTGAGAGTTTCCGTGGGTACGGGCAATGAGCAGTTCTTC. Amino acid sequence: CASSLRVSVGTGNEQFF.

This chain joins TRBV20-1 and TRBJ2-1; D unclear. Looked up from germline, CDR1 is DFQATT and CDR2 is SNEGSKA (reference sequence). The V end lost 7 bases, the J end lost 0 bases, and 13 bases lay between the germline ends. The CDR3 loop spans 14 amino acids. This CDR3 reads CSVRPPSSYNEQFF. DNA for the CDR3: TGCAGTGTGAGGCCCCCCAGCTCCTACAATGAGCAGTTCTTC.